A single sample gave rise to the 27 T cell receptor beta chains below, sequenced in a study of T-cell memory formation after mild COVID-19. TCRdb processed the 5' RACE reads anew with MiXCR; each CDR3 protein has one entry. The sample lists 120,000 or so distinct CDR3 sequences; approximately 15% were seen once. Sequencing was carried out using PBMCs or a T cell subset sorted from them (not recorded which). The receptors were sampled from a man aged 18 to 35 who had mild COVID-19 (a few samples of this study predate the infection). Cell type and time point are not known.

The chain recombines TRBV4-3 with TRBJ2-3; the D call may be TRBD1 or TRBD2 (5 bases each). With 0 bases removed from V and 0 bases from J, the gap between germline ends came to 13 bases. The germline CDR1 and CDR2 sequences are LGHNA and YSLEER. CDR3 length: 17 residues. This CDR3 reads CASSQDYRGPSTDTQYF. CDR3 DNA sequence: TGCGCCAGCAGCCAAGATTACCGGGGCCCTAGCACAGATACGCAGTATTTT.

The V and J genes are TRBV7-9 and TRBJ2-7, with D tentatively TRBD1 or TRBD2 (5 bases each). V lost 5 bases and J lost 3, with 17 bases in between. CDR1 and CDR2 (germline): SEHNR, FQNEAQ (reference sequence). This CDR3 has 15 residues. The CDR3 coding sequence is TGTGCCAGCAGCGATTGGGACCCCCAGAGCTACGAGCAGTACTTC. Translation: CASSDWDPQSYEQYF.

The chain joins TRBV5-6 to TRBJ1-1, with D possibly being TRBD1 (5 bases). The CDR3 spans 12 residues. The V end was cut by 3 bases, the J end by 7 bases, with 10 bases between. Per germline, CDR1 SGHDT and CDR2 YYEEEE. In DNA form, the CDR3 reads TGTGCCAGCAGCTACCAGACAGTTGAAGCTTTCTTT. Protein product: CASSYQTVEAFF. Supplemented by reference TRBV5-6 and TRBJ1-1, the full variable domain reads DAGVTQSPTHLIKTRGQQVTLRCSPKSGHDTVSWYQQALGQGPQFIFQYYEEEERQRGNFPDRFSGHQFPNYSSELNVNALLLGDSALYLCASSYQTVEAFFGQGTRLTVV.

V usage is TRBV7-3 and J usage is TRBJ2-7, with 7 nucleotides matching TRBD2. Germline CDR1 and CDR2: SGHTA and FQGTGA. This CDR3 region has 13 residues. The V segment lost 3 bases and the J segment 4 bases; nucleotides outside the gene matches: 3. CDR3 sequence: CASSLGLQYEQYF. The CDR3 DNA follows: TGTGCCAGCAGCTTGGGACTACAATACGAGCAGTACTTC. Based on the CDR3 plus reference TRBV7-3 and TRBJ2-7, the full variable domain is GAGVSQTPSNKVTEKGKYVELRCDPISGHTALYWYRQSLGQGPEFLIYFQGTGAADDSGLPNDRFFAVRPEGSVSTLKIQRTERGDSAVYLCASSLGLQYEQYFGPGTRLTVT.

This clonotype was seen more than once but under ten times. The DNA of the CDR3 is TGTGCCTGGAGTGTACTAAGTTTGGAAAAACTGTTTTTT. Protein product: CAWSVLSLEKLFF. The chain uses TRBV30 and TRBJ1-4, with D unclear. The CDR3 length is 13 residues. V lost 0 bases, J lost 8 bases, and 10 bases lay in between. CDR1 and CDR2 from the germline V gene are GTSNPN and SVGIG (reference sequence).

This clonotype was observed a handful of times. This rearrangement joins TRBV5-1 to TRBJ1-4, with D perhaps matching TRBD1 (5 bases). The CDR3 has 14 residues. With 6 bases removed from V and 6 bases from J, the gap between germline ends came to 15 bases. Germline V CDR1 and CDR2: SGHRS, YFSETQ. The CDR3 sequence is CASKYGTVDEKLFF. The CDR3 DNA reads TGCGCCAGCAAGTATGGGACGGTGGATGAAAAACTGTTTTTT.

The chain couples TRBV24-1 to TRBJ2-7, with D perhaps assigned TRBD1 or TRBD2 (6 bases each). Between the trimmed V and J ends, which lost 4 bases and 4 bases, there was a span of 31 bases. The CDR3 is 20 residues long. CDR1 and CDR2 (germline): KGHDR, SFDVKD. The CDR3 is CATSDNPPSTGGTPSYEQYV. CDR3 sequence (DNA): TGTGCCACCAGTGACAACCCTCCGTCGACAGGCGGGACCCCCTCGTACGAGCAGTACGTC.

The genes are TRBV29-1 and TRBJ1-2, with 9 positions matching TRBD1. Germline-derived CDR1 and CDR2 are SQVTM and ANQGSEA. This CDR3 is built from 13 residues. Losses at the gene ends were 5 bases for V and 8 bases for J; bases not matched to a gene: 9. The CDR3 DNA follows: TGCAGCGTTTATAGGGGACAGGGACGCGGCTACACCTTC. Amino acids: CSVYRGQGRGYTF. Filled out from reference TRBV29-1 and TRBJ1-2, the complete variable domain reads SAVISQKPSRDICQRGTSLTIQCQVDSQVTMMFWYRQQPGQSLTLIATANQGSEATYESGFVIDKFPISRPNLTFSTLTVSNMSPEDSSIYLCSVYRGQGRGYTFGSGTRLTVV.

This rearrangement joins TRBV18 to TRBJ1-6; 7 positions match TRBD1. The CDR3 is 17 amino acids. Germline CDR1 is KGHSH and CDR2 is LQKENI. After removal of 6 bases from V and 3 bases from J, the junction contained 11 bases not matched to a gene. CDR3 in amino acids: CASSESGGANYNSPLHF. The CDR3 region has the DNA TGTGCCAGCTCGGAATCAGGGGGTGCCAACTATAATTCACCCCTCCACTTT. The full variable domain, with the rest looked up from reference TRBV18 and TRBJ1-6, is NAGVMQNPRHLVRRRGQEARLRCSPMKGHSHVYWYRQLPEEGLKFMVYLQKENIIDESGMPKERFSAEFPKEGPSILRIQQVVRGDSAAYFCASSESGGANYNSPLHFGNGTRLTVT.

The rearrangement joins TRBV7-9 to TRBJ1-1; possible D gene TRBD1, 5 bases. V gave up 5 bases and J gave up 6 bases, with 25 bases separating them. Germline V gives CDR1 SEHNR, CDR2 FQNEAQ (reference sequence). The CDR3 totals 17 residues. DNA for the CDR3: TGTGCCAGCAGCCCGAGGACACCCCATTGGTCCGGTCCTGAAGCTTTCTTT. The encoded protein is CASSPRTPHWSGPEAFF.

The J gene is TRBJ2-5, the V gene TRBV5-1, with D possibly matching TRBD1 (6 bases). V lost 6 bases and J lost 5, with 20 bases in between. This CDR3 is built from 15 residues. Germline V CDR1 and CDR2: SGHRS, YFSETQ. This chain's CDR3 is CASTSESGAGETQYF. The DNA for the CDR3 is TGCGCCAGCACCTCCGAATCAGGGGCAGGGGAGACCCAGTACTTC.

This chain joins TRBV5-1 and TRBJ1-1; TRBD1 matches 7 bases. CDR3 length equals 15 residues. Trimming cost V 2 bases and J 1 base; bases outside gene matches: 5. The germline V gene has CDR1 SGHRS and CDR2 YFSETQ. The CDR3, as DNA: TGCGCCAGCAGCTTAGACCCAGGGGGGAACACTGAAGCTTTCTTT. It yields the protein CASSLDPGGNTEAFF.

This clonotype was counted only a few times. The rearrangement joins TRBV5-4 to TRBJ2-3; D remains unclear. This CDR3 has 15 amino acids. V was pared by 0 bases and J by 5 bases, with 13 bases between. Germline V gene lookup returns CDR1 SGHNT and CDR2 YYREEE (reference sequence). The CDR3 DNA reads TGTGCCAGCAGCTTGGCCATGAGGTGGGGAGATACGCAGTATTTT. Its protein product is CASSLAMRWGDTQYF.

The chain has TRBV18 and TRBJ1-6, with 7 positions matching TRBD1. CDR1 and CDR2 (germline): KGHSH, LQKENI. V was pared by 6 bases and J by 8 bases, with 13 bases of the junction left unmatched. The CDR3 totals 16 residues. CDR3 loop: CASSPPTGARDSPLHF. The CDR3 DNA is TGTGCCAGCTCGCCTCCTACAGGGGCACGGGATTCACCCCTCCACTTT.

This clonotype was seen a handful of times. The chain links TRBV6-5 to TRBJ2-5; 10 positions agree with TRBD1. The CDR3 runs to 14 residues. V gave up 6 bases and J gave up 5 bases; unmatched junction bases: 6. Looked up from germline, CDR1 is MNHEY and CDR2 is SVGAGI. CDR3 nucleotides: TGTGCCAGCAGAAAGACAGGGGGCCTCGAGACCCAGTACTTC. Protein: CASRKTGGLETQYF.

The chain joins TRBV20-1 to TRBJ2-5, with D perhaps TRBD1 (6 bases). Germline V gives CDR1 DFQATT, CDR2 SNEGSKA (reference sequence). V dropped 0 bases and J dropped 7 bases, with 15 bases sitting between them. This CDR3 spans 14 amino acids. The CDR3 bases are TGCAGTGCTAGAGAGCCGGGACACGGGTGGACCCAGTACTTC. Translation gives CSAREPGHGWTQYF.

This clonotype was counted between two and nine times. The J gene is TRBJ2-3, the V gene TRBV7-2; TRBD1 is a possible D gene (5 bases). There are 16 residues in the CDR3. Germline lookup yields CDR1 SGHTA and CDR2 FQGNSA. The germline V and J ends were trimmed by 2 bases and 0 bases, with 12 bases remaining between them. The CDR3 DNA follows: TGTGCCAGCAGCTTAAGACAGCTCCTAAGCACAGATACGCAGTATTTT. Protein sequence: CASSLRQLLSTDTQYF.

The rearrangement uses TRBV5-1 and TRBJ2-7, with D unclear. CDR1 is SGHRS, CDR2 YFSETQ, per germline. Trimming removed 2 bases at V and 5 bases at J, with 5 bases between. This CDR3 is 11 amino acids long. In DNA form, the CDR3 reads TGCGCCAGCAGCTTTGCGGACGAGCAGTACTTC. Translation gives CASSFADEQYF.

In its sample, this clonotype was seen a few times. This rearrangement joins TRBV12-3 or TRBV12-4 to TRBJ2-5; 10 nucleotides match TRBD2. The CDR3 runs 16 residues. The ends lost 4 bases at V and 3 bases at J; junction bases unmatched: 8. In nucleotides, the CDR3 is TGTGCCAGCAGTTCTAACATAGCGGGGGGAAAAGAGACCCAGTACTTC. It specifies CASSSNIAGGKETQYF.

CDR3 in amino acids: CASSRGRLNTEAFF. The CDR3 nucleotides read TGTGCCAGCAGCCGGGGGCGTTTGAACACTGAAGCTTTCTTT. The rearrangement uses TRBV7-2 and TRBJ1-1; a possible D gene is TRBD1 (6 bases). Germline lookup yields CDR1 SGHTA and CDR2 FQGNSA. V shed 5 bases and J shed 0 bases, with 10 bases lying between them. This CDR3 has 14 residues.

The V call is TRBV4-3, the J call TRBJ2-3; no clear D. The V and J ends lost 1 base and 1 base respectively, with 6 bases between them. Germline CDR1 is LGHNA and CDR2 is YSLEER. The CDR3 runs to 14 residues. The CDR3 spells CASSQAWGTDTQYF. DNA of the CDR3: TGCGCCAGCAGCCAAGCCTGGGGCACAGATACGCAGTATTTT.

The chain is built from TRBV25-1 and TRBJ1-1; D not resolved. The CDR3 contains 15 residues. Trimming stripped 7 bases from V and 6 bases from J, with 21 bases between. The V gene's germline CDR1 is MGHDK and CDR2 SYGVNS. The CDR3 loop reads CASISPKGGGAEAFF. CDR3 sequence (DNA): TGTGCCAGCATCTCACCGAAGGGTGGAGGAGCTGAAGCTTTCTTT.

V gene TRBV5-1 combines with J gene TRBJ2-3; D unclear. Germline lookup yields CDR1 SGHRS and CDR2 YFSETQ. Trimming took off 0 bases at V and 2 bases at J, with 16 bases between the two ends. This CDR3 region has 17 residues. The DNA of the CDR3 is TGCGCCAGCAGCTTGGCATCCCTCAGGCCACCCACAGATACGCAGTATTTT. It translates to CASSLASLRPPTDTQYF.

This clonotype was seen a few times. V usage is TRBV5-1 and J usage is TRBJ2-3, with D perhaps being TRBD1 or TRBD2 (5 bases each). The CDR3 is 15 amino acids. CDR1 SGHRS and CDR2 YFSETQ come from the germline V gene. Trimming left V 5 bases short and J 2 bases short, with 15 bases between. The CDR3 DNA reads as TGCGCCAGCAGGGAAGGGACCTCGCACACAGATACGCAGTATTTT. Translation: CASREGTSHTDTQYF.

This clonotype rates as medium-sized. This chain links TRBV11-2 with TRBJ2-3; D unclear. Germline V gene data show CDR1 as SGHAT and CDR2 as FQNNGV. The V end was cut by 4 bases, the J end by 7 bases, with 3 bases between. The CDR3 covers 10 residues. CDR3 DNA: TGTGCCAGCAGCTCCTATACGCAGTATTTT. Translating gives CASSSYTQYF.

This clonotype was seen only a few times. The chain couples TRBV5-6 to TRBJ2-3; the match to TRBD1 covers 12 bases. The germline V gene encodes CDR1 SGHDT and CDR2 YYEEEE. Trimming cost V 3 bases and J 3 bases; bases outside gene matches: 5. CDR3 length: 16 residues. CDR3 bases: TGTGCCAGCAGCTCCTTGGGACAGGGGGCTACAGATACGCAGTATTTT. Amino acids: CASSSLGQGATDTQYF.

Only a few counts were recorded for this clonotype. This chain connects TRBV9 to TRBJ1-6; D not certain. The CDR3 extends over 17 amino acids. Germline CDR1 SGDLS, CDR2 YYNGEE. Between the trimmed V and J ends, which lost 4 bases and 0 bases, there was a span of 14 bases. In DNA form, the CDR3 reads TGTGCCAGCAGCCCTTCGGCGCTCGTCTCCTATAATTCACCCCTCCACTTT. Protein product: CASSPSALVSYNSPLHF.